Sequencing of this TCR beta chain was carried out in a study of T cells in Graves' hyperthyroidism and ophthalmopathy. This clonotype was observed a handful of times. Its antigen is still unknown. Study-level points and caveats: Most clonotypes expanded in thyroid above 0.001 were likewise present in blood. Ophthalmopathy and stable hyperthyroidism were separated by a 13 V-J model.

RNA transcripts yielded amplified TCR beta CDR3 regions. The HTBI primer set drove a first-round RT-PCR of the TCR CDR3. TCRdb itself ran the multiplex PCR reads through MiXCR, one entry per CDR3 protein. The repertoire includes 600,000 to 700,000 distinct CDR3 sequences, nearly 45% of them detected once, and roughly 7.2% sits in the top ten. The CDR3 is 15 residues long. V dropped 3 bases and J dropped 1; count of bases not matched to a gene: 3. CDR1 SGDLS and CDR2 YYNGEE come from the germline V gene. Investigators excluded patients with uncontrolled infection, other autoimmune disease, pregnancy or lactation. Clinical symptoms, serum thyroxine and TRAb, thyroid ultrasound and orbital computed tomography were used for the diagnoses.

Sequences were obtained from peripheral blood or thyroid tissue (not recorded which). This TCR was recovered from an adult man with Graves' disease, either hyperthyroidism or ophthalmopathy (not recorded which). The chain combines TRBV9 with TRBJ1-1; 10 bases fit TRBD1. The CDR3 DNA sequence: TGTGCCAGCAGCGAAGGGGACAGGGGGAACACTGAAGCTTTCTTT. Its protein is CASSEGDRGNTEAFF.